Listed below are T cell receptor beta chains from one sample, sequenced in a study of blood T cell repertoires in COVID-19. The method was immunoSEQ multiplex PCR; TCRdb's version includes in-frame clones alone and lacks a portion of them. The sample has some 170,000 clones; more than 75% are singletons. Sequences were obtained from PBMCs or T cells enriched from blood (not recorded which). All receptors derive from a man aged 40-50 years who had recovered from COVID-19. The CDR3 runs from the conserved cysteine through the conserved F or W. The D gene is left open where the match is weak. A clone size is listed for some rows: how often the clone was seen (once, few, many), or a class if it is expanded.

clone size	V gene	D gene	J gene	CDR3 protein	CDR3 DNA
NA	TRBV3-1/TRBV3-2	TRBD1	TRBJ2-5	CASSPNDRVGKETQYF	TGTGCCAGCAGCCCAAATGACAGGGTGGGCAAGGAGACCCAGTACTTC
NA	TRBV6-5	NA	TRBJ1-1	CASNRRTSGTEAFF	TGTGCCAGCAACAGAAGGACCTCAGGGACTGAAGCTTTCTTT
NA	TRBV7-2	NA	TRBJ1-2	CASSGGVTYGYTF	TGTGCCAGCAGCGGCGGGGTAACCTATGGCTACACCTTC
NA	TRBV5-6	TRBD1	TRBJ1-1	CASRRNLPGQRGFTEGDF	TGTGCCAGCAGACGAAATTTGCCGGGACAGCGAGGATTCACTGAAGGGGATTTT
NA	TRBV6-5	NA	TRBJ1-1	CASSYSQGSTEAFF	TGTGCCAGCAGTTACTCTCAGGGTTCCACTGAAGCTTTCTTT
NA	TRBV5-1	NA	TRBJ2-2	CASSGTPSSSTGELFF	TGCGCCAGCAGCGGGACACCCTCCTCGAGCACCGGGGAGCTGTTTTTT
once	TRBV3-1/TRBV3-2	NA	TRBJ1-2	CASSQGRGYTF	TGTGCCAGCAGCCAAGGGAGGGGCTACACCTTC
NA	TRBV9	NA	TRBJ2-2	CASSADRNTGELFF	TGTGCCAGCAGCGCCGACAGGAACACCGGGGAGCTGTTTTTT
once	TRBV12-5	TRBD1	TRBJ1-5	CASGPGTGSQPQHF	TGTGCTAGTGGACCCGGGACAGGGTCTCAGCCCCAGCATTTT
NA	TRBV30	TRBD1	TRBJ2-5	CAWSQTGLETQYF	TGTGCCTGGAGTCAGACAGGGCTCGAGACCCAGTACTTC
NA	TRBV24-1	NA	TRBJ2-1	CATKGENNEQFF	TGTGCCACCAAAGGAGAGAACAATGAGCAGTTCTTC
NA	TRBV3-1/TRBV3-2	TRBD1	TRBJ2-2	CASSQEGQGGLFF	TGTGCCAGCAGCCAAGAAGGACAAGGGGGCCTGTTTTTT
NA	TRBV4-1	NA	TRBJ1-4	CASSLLYTRFNEKLFF	TGCGCCAGCAGCTTGCTGTATACCAGATTTAATGAAAAACTGTTTTTT
NA	TRBV5-5	TRBD1	TRBJ2-3	CASSHPPGQRTDTQYF	TGTGCCAGCAGTCATCCTCCGGGACAGCGCACAGATACGCAGTATTTT
NA	TRBV7-8	TRBD2	TRBJ2-2	CASSKAGAANTGELFF	TGTGCCAGCAGCAAAGCGGGGGCCGCGAACACCGGGGAGCTGTTTTTT
NA	TRBV5-1	NA	TRBJ1-1	CASSFNRELEAFF	TGCGCCAGCAGCTTCAACAGGGAACTTGAAGCTTTCTTT
few	TRBV30	TRBD1	TRBJ1-5	CAWSVDRGLGPQHF	TGTGCCTGGAGTGTGGACAGGGGCCTAGGACCCCAGCATTTT
few	TRBV30	NA	TRBJ1-4	CACTGITNEKLFF	TGTGCCTGCACCGGGATCACGAATGAAAAACTGTTTTTT
few	TRBV2	TRBD1	TRBJ2-2	CASSLQGGGELFF	TGTGCCAGCAGCCTACAGGGGGGCGGGGAGCTGTTTTTT
few	TRBV6-5	NA	TRBJ1-3	CASIDSPGNTIYF	TGTGCCAGCATAGACAGTCCTGGAAACACCATATATTTT
NA	TRBV2	TRBD1	TRBJ2-5	CASGQGSQETQYF	TGTGCCAGCGGACAGGGTAGTCAAGAGACCCAGTACTTC
once	TRBV29-1	NA	TRBJ2-1	CSLRRPGNEQFF	TGCAGTCTGAGGAGGCCAGGTAATGAGCAGTTCTTC
NA	TRBV30	TRBD1	TRBJ1-1	CAWSLAGGWTEAFF	TGTGCCTGGAGTTTAGCAGGGGGCTGGACTGAAGCTTTCTTT
NA	TRBV12-5	TRBD1	TRBJ2-1	CASAIGQGRDEQFF	TGTGCTAGTGCCATCGGACAGGGGAGGGATGAGCAGTTCTTC
NA	TRBV5-1	NA	TRBJ2-7	CASSLLGLSSYEQYF	TGCGCCAGCAGCTTGTTGGGCCTGAGCTCCTACGAGCAGTACTTC
NA	TRBV9	TRBD1	TRBJ1-1	CASSVGSEGQGGTEAFF	TGTGCCAGCAGCGTAGGATCAGAGGGACAGGGGGGGACTGAAGCTTTCTTT
once	TRBV24-1	NA	TRBJ1-2	CATSTGSDGYTF	TGTGCCACCAGTACGGGGAGTGATGGCTACACCTTC
once	TRBV7-3	TRBD1	TRBJ2-3	CASSLGQGVGTQYF	TGTGCCAGCAGCTTAGGACAGGGTGTAGGTACGCAGTATTTT
NA	TRBV18	TRBD1	TRBJ1-5	CASSPRQGPNQPQHF	TGTGCCAGCTCACCACGACAGGGTCCCAATCAGCCCCAGCATTTT
few	TRBV3-1/TRBV3-2	TRBD1	TRBJ2-5	CASSQAPSTGALQETQYF	TGTGCCAGCAGCCAAGCGCCATCCACAGGGGCCCTTCAAGAGACCCAGTACTTC
NA	TRBV11-3	NA	TRBJ2-1	CASSFGLINEQFF	TGTGCCAGCAGCTTCGGACTTATAAATGAGCAGTTCTTC
NA	TRBV27	TRBD1	TRBJ2-7	CASSLYHLWDRGSYEQYF	TGTGCCAGCAGTTTATACCACCTTTGGGACAGGGGTTCCTACGAGCAGTACTTC
few	TRBV5-1	TRBD1	TRBJ1-2	CASSLGTGPYYGYTF	TGCGCCAGCAGCTTAGGGACAGGACCCTACTATGGCTACACCTTC
NA	TRBV19	TRBD1	TRBJ2-1	CASSIGYRGPEQFF	TGTGCCAGTAGTATAGGTTACAGGGGACCTGAGCAGTTCTTC
NA	TRBV5-6	NA	TRBJ1-1	CASSLTASRGGARGAFF	TGTGCCAGCAGCTTAACCGCCTCAAGGGGTGGGGCGCGGGGAGCTTTCTTT
NA	TRBV6-5	TRBD1	TRBJ1-1	CASSYSRTGLKTEAFF	TGTGCCAGCAGCTACTCCAGGACAGGGTTGAAAACTGAAGCTTTCTTT
NA	TRBV27	NA	TRBJ2-2	CASSFWHTGELFF	TGTGCCAGCAGTTTTTGGCACACCGGGGAGCTGTTTTTT
NA	TRBV19	NA	TRBJ1-1	CASSRGRTSMNTEAFF	TGTGCCAGTAGCCGAGGACGGACTAGCATGAACACTGAAGCTTTCTTT
NA	TRBV30	NA	TRBJ1-3	CAWYKATGTGNTIYF	TGTGCCTGGTACAAGGCAACGGGGACTGGAAACACCATATATTTT
NA	TRBV5-1	TRBD2	TRBJ2-5	CASSPWTSAQETQYF	TGCGCCAGCAGCCCGTGGACTAGCGCCCAAGAGACCCAGTACTTC
NA	TRBV7-3	NA	TRBJ1-1	CASSRQRDTEAFF	TGTGCCAGCAGCCGACAGAGAGACACTGAAGCTTTCTTT
NA	TRBV2	TRBD1	TRBJ2-7	CASTSDRVREQYF	TGTGCCAGCACGTCGGACAGGGTCAGAGAGCAGTACTTC